The T cell receptor beta chain described here comes from a study of CD8+ T cells in alopecia areata. Study conclusions and caveats: Scalp data also include sequences from resident alphabeta T cells of normal skin. Relative to mice, TCR sharing across patients was less clear, a difference possibly HLA-related. Relative to normal scalp, lesional scalp, especially alopecia totalis/universalis, showed higher clonality.

About this clone: Antigen specificity is unknown.

The germline gives CDR1 SGHRS, CDR2 YFSETQ. V lost 4 bases to trimming and J lost 6 bases, with 17 bases between them. This CDR3 is built from 14 residues. As the sequencing template, cDNA was produced by extracting RNA and reverse transcribing it. Repertoires were generated with immunoSEQ multiplex PCR, while TCRdb's copy carries only in-frame clones and drops some. The profile shows around 100,000 clones, roughly 53% of them singletons. This TCR came from a human donor in good health. Sequences were obtained from CD4+ T cells sorted from blood. The chain recombines TRBV5-1 with TRBJ2-7, with a possible D match to TRBD1 (5 bases). CDR3 sequence reads: CASSPEGVYPEQYF. The CDR3, as DNA: TGCGCCAGCAGCCCGGAAGGGGTGTATCCCGAGCAGTACTTC.